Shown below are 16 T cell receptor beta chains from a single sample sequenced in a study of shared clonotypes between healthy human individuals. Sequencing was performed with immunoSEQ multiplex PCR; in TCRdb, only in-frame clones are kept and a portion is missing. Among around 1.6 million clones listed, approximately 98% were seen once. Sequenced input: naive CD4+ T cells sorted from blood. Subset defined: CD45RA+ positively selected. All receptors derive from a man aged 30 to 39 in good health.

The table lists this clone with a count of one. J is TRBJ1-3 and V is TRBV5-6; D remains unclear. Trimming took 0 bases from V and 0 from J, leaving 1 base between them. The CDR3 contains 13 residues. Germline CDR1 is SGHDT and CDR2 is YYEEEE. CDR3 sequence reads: CASSLGSGNTIYF. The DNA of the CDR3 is TGTGCCAGCAGCTTGGGCTCTGGAAACACCATATATTTT.

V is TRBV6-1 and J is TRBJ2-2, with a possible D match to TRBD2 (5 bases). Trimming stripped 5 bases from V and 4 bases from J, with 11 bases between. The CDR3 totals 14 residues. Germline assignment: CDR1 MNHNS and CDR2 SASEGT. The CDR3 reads CASSRGPRTGELFF. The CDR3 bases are TGTGCCAGCAGTCGAGGGCCCCGCACCGGGGAGCTGTTTTTT.

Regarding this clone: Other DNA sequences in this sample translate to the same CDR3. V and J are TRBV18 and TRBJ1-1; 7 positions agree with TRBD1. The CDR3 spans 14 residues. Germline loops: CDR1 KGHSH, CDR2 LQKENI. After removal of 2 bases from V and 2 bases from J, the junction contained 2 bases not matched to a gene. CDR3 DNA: TGTGCCAGCTCACCAAGGGGGCCCAACACTGAAGCTTTCTTT. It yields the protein CASSPRGPNTEAFF.

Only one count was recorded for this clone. The CDR3 DNA reads TGTGCCAGCAGCTTAGCGCAAAGGGCTCCAAACATTCAGTACTTC. This codes for CASSLAQRAPNIQYF. The rearrangement links TRBV7-2 to TRBJ2-4, with D unclear. The CDR3 has 15 residues. The ends were cut back, 0 bases at V and 6 bases at J, with 12 bases in the middle. The germline gives CDR1 SGHTA, CDR2 FQGNSA.

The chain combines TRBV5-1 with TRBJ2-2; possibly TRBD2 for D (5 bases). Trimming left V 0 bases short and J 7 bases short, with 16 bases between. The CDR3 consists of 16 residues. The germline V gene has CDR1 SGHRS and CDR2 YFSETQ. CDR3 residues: CASSLDANFEGGELFF. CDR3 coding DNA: TGCGCCAGCAGCTTGGACGCAAACTTCGAGGGCGGGGAGCTGTTTTTT.

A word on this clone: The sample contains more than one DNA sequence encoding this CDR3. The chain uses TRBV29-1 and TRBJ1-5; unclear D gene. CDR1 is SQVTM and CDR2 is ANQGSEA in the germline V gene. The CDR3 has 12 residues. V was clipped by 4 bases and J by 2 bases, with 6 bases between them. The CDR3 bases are TGCAGCGTTGTAGAGGGCAATCAGCCCCAGCATTTT. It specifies CSVVEGNQPQHF.

The CDR3 DNA follows: TGTGCCAGCAGTTTTGTAGTCTCGGCAGATACGCAGTATTTT. It codes for CASSFVVSADTQYF. V gene TRBV28 combines with J gene TRBJ2-3; D call uncertain. The CDR3 is made up of 14 amino acids. V lost 3 bases, J lost 4 bases, and 11 bases lay in between. In germline, CDR1 is MDHEN, CDR2 SYDVKM. Variable domain in full (rest from reference TRBV28 and TRBJ2-3): DVKVTQSSRYLVKRTGEKVFLECVQDMDHENMFWYRQDPGLGLRLIYFSYDVKMKEKGDIPEGYSVSREKKERFSLILESASTNQTSMYLCASSFVVSADTQYFGPGTRLTVL.

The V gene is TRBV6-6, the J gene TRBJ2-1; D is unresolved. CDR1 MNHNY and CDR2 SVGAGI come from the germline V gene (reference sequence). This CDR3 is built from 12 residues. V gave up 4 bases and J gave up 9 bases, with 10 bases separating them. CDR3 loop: CASSLSRVEQFF. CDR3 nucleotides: TGTGCCAGCAGTTTGAGCCGGGTTGAGCAGTTCTTC.

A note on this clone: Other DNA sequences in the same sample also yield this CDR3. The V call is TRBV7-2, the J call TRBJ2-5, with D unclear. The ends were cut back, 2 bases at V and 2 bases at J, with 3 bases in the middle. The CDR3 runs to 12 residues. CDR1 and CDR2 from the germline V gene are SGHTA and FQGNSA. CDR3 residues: CASSLPQETQYF. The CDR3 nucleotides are TGTGCCAGCAGCTTACCTCAAGAGACCCAGTACTTC.

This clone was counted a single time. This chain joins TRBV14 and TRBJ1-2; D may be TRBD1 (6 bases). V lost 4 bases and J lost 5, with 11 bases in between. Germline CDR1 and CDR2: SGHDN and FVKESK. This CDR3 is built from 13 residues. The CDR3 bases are TGTGCCAGCAGCCTGACAGGACGTTATGGCTACACCTTC. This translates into CASSLTGRYGYTF.

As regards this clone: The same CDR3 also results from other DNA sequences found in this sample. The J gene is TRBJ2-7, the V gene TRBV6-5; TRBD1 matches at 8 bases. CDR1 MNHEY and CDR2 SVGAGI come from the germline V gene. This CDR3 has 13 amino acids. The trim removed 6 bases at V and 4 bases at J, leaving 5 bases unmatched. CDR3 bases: TGTGCCAGCAGCCGCGGACAGGGTTACGAGCAGTACTTC. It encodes CASSRGQGYEQYF.

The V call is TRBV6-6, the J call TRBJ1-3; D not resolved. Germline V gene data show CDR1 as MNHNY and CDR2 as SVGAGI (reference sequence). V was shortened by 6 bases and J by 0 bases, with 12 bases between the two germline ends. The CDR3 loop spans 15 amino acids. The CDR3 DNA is TGTGCCAGCAGGAATAGGCAGAACTCTGGAAACACCATATATTTT. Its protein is CASRNRQNSGNTIYF.

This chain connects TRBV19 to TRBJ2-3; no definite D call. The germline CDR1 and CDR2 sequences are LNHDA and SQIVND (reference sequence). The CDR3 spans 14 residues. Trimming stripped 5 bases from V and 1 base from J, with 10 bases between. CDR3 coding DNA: TGTGCCAGTAGTGCCTTGCCCCGCACAGATACGCAGTATTTT. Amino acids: CASSALPRTDTQYF.

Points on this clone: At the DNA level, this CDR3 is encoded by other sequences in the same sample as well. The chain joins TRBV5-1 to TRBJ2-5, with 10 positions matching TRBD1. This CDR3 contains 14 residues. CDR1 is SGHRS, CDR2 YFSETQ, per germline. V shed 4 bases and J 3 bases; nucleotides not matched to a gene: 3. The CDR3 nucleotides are TGCGCCAGCAGCCGTGGACAGGGGGAAGAGACCCAGTACTTC. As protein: CASSRGQGEETQYF.

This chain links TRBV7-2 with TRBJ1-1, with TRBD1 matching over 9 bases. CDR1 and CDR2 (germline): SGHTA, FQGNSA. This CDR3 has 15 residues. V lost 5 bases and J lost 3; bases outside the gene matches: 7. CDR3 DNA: TGTGCCAGCAGCCCAAACCGGGACAGGGACACTGAAGCTTTCTTT. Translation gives CASSPNRDRDTEAFF.

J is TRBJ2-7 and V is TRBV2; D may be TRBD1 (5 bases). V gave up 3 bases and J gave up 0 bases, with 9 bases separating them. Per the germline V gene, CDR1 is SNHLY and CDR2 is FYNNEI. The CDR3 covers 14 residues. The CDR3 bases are TGTGCCAGCAGTGACCAGGGTTTCTCCTACGAGCAGTACTTC. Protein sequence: CASSDQGFSYEQYF.